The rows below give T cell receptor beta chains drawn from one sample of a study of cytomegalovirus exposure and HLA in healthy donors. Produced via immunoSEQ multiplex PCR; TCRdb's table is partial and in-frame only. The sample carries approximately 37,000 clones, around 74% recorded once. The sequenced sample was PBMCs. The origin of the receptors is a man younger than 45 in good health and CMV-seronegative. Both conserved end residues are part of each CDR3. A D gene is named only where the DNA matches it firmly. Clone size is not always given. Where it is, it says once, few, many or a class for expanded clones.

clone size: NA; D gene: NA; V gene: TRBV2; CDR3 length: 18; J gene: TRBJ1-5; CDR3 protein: CASSGKAGTMLDNQPQHF; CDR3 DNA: TGTGCCAGCAGCGGTAAAGCCGGGACAATGCTCGACAATCAGCCCCAGCATTTT
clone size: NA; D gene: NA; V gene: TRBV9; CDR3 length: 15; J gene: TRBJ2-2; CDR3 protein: CASSVSSQGTGELFF; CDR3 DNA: TGTGCCAGCAGCGTATCCTCCCAGGGCACCGGGGAGCTGTTTTTT
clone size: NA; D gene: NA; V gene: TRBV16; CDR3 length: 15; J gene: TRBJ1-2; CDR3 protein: CASSPTSGTSQGYTF; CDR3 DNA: TGTGCCAGCAGCCCTACTTCCGGGACTTCTCAAGGCTACACCTTC
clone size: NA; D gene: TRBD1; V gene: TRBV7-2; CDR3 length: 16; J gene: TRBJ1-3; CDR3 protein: CASSSTKTGGRNTIYF; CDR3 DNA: TGTGCCAGCAGCTCGACCAAGACAGGGGGCCGAAACACCATATATTTT
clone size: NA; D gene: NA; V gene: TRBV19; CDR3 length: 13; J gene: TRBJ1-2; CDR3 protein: CAISMGGFGGYTF; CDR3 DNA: TGTGCCATATCCATGGGAGGGTTTGGCGGCTACACCTTC
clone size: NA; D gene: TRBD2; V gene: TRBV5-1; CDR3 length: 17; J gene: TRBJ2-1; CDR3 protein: CASSRSAGLAGEHEQFF; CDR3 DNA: TGCGCCAGCAGCAGATCAGCCGGACTAGCGGGAGAGCATGAGCAGTTCTTC
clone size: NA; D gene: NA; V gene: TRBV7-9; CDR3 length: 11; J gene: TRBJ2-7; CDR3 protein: CASTKGYEQYF; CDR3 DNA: TGTGCCAGCACCAAGGGGTACGAGCAGTACTTC
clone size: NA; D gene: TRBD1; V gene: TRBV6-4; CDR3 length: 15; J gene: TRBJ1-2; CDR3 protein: CASSDSGQGLSGYTF; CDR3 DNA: TGTGCCAGCAGTGACTCCGGACAGGGTTTAAGTGGCTACACCTTC
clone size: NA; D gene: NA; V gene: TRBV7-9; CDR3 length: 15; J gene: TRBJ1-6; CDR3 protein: CASAASPTKYLTLHF; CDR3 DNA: TGTGCCAGCGCCGCTTCGCCGACTAAATACCTTACCCTCCACTTT
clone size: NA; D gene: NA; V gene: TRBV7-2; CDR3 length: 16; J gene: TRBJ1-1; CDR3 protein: CASSFNARVANTEAFF; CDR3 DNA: TGTGCCAGCAGCTTTAACGCCAGGGTGGCGAACACTGAAGCTTTCTTT
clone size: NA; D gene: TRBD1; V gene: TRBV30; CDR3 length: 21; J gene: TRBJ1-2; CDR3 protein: CAWSVELVLRTGPSSNYGYTF; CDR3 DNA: TGTGCCTGGAGTGTAGAGTTAGTTTTGAGGACAGGCCCCAGCTCTAACTATGGCTACACCTTC
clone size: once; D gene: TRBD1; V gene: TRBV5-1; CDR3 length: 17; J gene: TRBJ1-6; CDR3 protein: CASSPTDRGTSNSPLHF; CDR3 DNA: TGCGCCAGCAGCCCCACGGACAGGGGGACCAGCAATTCACCCCTCCACTTT
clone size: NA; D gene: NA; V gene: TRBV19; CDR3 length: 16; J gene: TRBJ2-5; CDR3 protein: CASSITRDWNQETQYF; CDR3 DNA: TGTGCCAGTAGTATAACTCGGGACTGGAACCAAGAGACCCAGTACTTC
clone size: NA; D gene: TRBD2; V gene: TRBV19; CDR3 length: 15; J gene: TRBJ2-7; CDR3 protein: CASRITSGGTYEQYF; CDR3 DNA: TGTGCCAGTAGGATAACTAGCGGGGGGACCTACGAGCAGTACTTC
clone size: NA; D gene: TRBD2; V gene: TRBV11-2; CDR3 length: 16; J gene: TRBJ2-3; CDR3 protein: CASSSSGRTNTDTQYF; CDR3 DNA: TGTGCCAGCAGCTCTAGCGGGAGGACGAACACAGATACGCAGTATTTT
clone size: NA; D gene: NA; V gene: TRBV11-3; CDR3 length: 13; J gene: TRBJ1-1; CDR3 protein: CASSLGGNTEAFF; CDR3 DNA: TGTGCCAGCAGCTTAGGAGGGAACACTGAAGCTTTCTTT
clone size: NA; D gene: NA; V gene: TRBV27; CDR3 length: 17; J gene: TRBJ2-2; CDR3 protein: CASRNYPGGQNTGELFF; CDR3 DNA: TGTGCCAGCAGAAACTACCCGGGGGGACAAAACACCGGGGAGCTGTTTTTT
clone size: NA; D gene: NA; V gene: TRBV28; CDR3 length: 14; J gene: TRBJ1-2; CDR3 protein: CASSLGSRGYGYTF; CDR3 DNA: TGTGCCAGCAGTTTAGGCAGCCGAGGCTATGGCTACACCTTC
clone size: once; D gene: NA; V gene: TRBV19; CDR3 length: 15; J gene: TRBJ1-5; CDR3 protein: CASSIDQGGGQPQHF; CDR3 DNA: TGTGCCAGTAGTATTGATCAGGGCGGGGGCCAGCCCCAGCATTTT
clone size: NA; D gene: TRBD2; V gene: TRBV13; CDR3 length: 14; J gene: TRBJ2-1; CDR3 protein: CASTVLAGPFEQFF; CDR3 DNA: TGTGCCAGCACGGTCCTAGCGGGGCCATTTGAGCAGTTCTTC
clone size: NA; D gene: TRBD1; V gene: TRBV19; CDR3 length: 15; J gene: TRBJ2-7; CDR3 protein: CASSTPRTGNYEQYF; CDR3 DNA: TGTGCCAGTAGTACCCCTCGGACAGGAAACTACGAGCAGTACTTC
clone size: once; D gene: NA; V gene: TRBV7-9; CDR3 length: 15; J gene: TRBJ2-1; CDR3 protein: CSSSDRGLGDTEQFF; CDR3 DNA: TGTTCCAGCAGCGACCGAGGGCTGGGAGATACTGAGCAGTTCTTC
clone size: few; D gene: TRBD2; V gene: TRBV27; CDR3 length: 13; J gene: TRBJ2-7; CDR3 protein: CASSFGTTYEQYF; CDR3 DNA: TGTGCCAGCAGTTTCGGGACTACCTACGAGCAGTACTTC
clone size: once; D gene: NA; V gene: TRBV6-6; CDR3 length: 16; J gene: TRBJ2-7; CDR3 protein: CASSNRRGPGHYEQYF; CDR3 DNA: TGTGCCAGCAGTAACCGTAGGGGTCCGGGACACTACGAGCAGTACTTC
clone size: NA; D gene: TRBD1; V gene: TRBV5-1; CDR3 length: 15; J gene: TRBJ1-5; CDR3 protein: CASSATGTGNQPQHF; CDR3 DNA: TGCGCCAGCAGCGCTACCGGGACAGGGAATCAGCCCCAGCATTTT
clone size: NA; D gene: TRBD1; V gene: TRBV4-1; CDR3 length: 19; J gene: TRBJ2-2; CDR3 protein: CAERLGQGATDLNTGELFF; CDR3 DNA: TGCGCCGAAAGATTAGGGCAGGGGGCGACGGATCTAAACACCGGGGAGCTGTTTTTT
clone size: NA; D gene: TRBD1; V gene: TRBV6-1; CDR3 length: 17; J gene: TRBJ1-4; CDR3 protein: CASSVRTGGRVDEKLFF; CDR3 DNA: TGTGCCAGCAGTGTAAGGACAGGGGGCAGGGTTGATGAAAAACTGTTTTTT
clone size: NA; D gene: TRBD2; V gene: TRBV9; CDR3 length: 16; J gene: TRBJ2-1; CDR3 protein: CASSSSGGDSYNEQFF; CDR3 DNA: TGTGCCAGCAGCTCCTCCGGGGGGGACTCCTACAATGAGCAGTTCTTC
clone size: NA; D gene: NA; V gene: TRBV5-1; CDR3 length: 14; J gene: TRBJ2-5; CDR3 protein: CASSNGHHQETQYF; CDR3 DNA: TGCGCCAGCAGCAACGGACATCACCAAGAGACCCAGTACTTC
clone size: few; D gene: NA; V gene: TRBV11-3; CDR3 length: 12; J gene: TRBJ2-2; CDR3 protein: CASSPNTGELFF; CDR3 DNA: TGTGCCAGCAGCCCAAACACCGGGGAGCTGTTTTTT
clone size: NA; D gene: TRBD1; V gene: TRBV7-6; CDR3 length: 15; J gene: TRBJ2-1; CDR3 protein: CASSLDRELYNEQFF; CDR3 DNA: TGTGCCAGCAGCTTGGACAGGGAACTCTACAATGAGCAGTTCTTC
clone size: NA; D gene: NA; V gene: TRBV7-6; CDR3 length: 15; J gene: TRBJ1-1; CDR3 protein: CASSFAGPPDTEAFF; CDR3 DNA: TGTGCCAGCAGCTTTGCAGGGCCTCCGGACACTGAAGCTTTCTTT
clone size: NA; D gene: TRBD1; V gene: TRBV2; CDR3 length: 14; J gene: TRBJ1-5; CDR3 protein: CASSRTGAGQPQHF; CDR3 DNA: TGTGCCAGCAGTCGGACAGGGGCGGGGCAGCCCCAGCATTTT